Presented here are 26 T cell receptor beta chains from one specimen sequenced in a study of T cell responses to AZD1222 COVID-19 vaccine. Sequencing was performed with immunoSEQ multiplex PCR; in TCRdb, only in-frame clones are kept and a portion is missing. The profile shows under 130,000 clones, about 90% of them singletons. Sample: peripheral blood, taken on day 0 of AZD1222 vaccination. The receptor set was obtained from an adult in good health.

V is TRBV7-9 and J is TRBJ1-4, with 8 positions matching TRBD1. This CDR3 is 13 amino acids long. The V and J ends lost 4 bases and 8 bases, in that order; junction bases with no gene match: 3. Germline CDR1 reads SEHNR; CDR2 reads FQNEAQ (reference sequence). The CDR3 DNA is TGTGCCAGCAGCTCCGACAGGGGCGAAAAACTGTTTTTT. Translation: CASSSDRGEKLFF.

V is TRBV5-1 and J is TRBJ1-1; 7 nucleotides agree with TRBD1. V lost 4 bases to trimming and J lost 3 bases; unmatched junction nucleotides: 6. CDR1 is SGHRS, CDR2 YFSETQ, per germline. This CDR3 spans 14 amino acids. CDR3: CASSSDRVDTEAFF. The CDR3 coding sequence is TGCGCCAGCAGCAGCGACAGGGTCGACACTGAAGCTTTCTTT.

The CDR3 region has the DNA TGTGCCAGCAGCTGGCAGGGGGTGGGTGGCTACACCTTC. Translating gives CASSWQGVGGYTF. The rearrangement uses TRBV6-5 and TRBJ1-2, with 7 positions matching TRBD1. J lost 7 bases, V lost 6 bases, and 8 bases had no gene match. Germline CDR1 and CDR2: MNHEY and SVGAGI. The CDR3 is 13 residues long.

This chain's CDR3 is CATSILGWSGQPQHF. The CDR3 nucleotides are TGTGCCACCAGCATCTTGGGGTGGTCGGGCCAGCCCCAGCATTTT. The chain is built from TRBV15 and TRBJ1-5; no clear D gene. The CDR3 runs 15 residues. Germline V gene lookup returns CDR1 LNHNV and CDR2 YYDKDF (reference sequence). V was shortened by 4 bases and J by 7 bases, with 17 bases between the two germline ends.

This chain's CDR3 is CASSQVYGGGYTEAFF. In nucleotides, the CDR3 is TGTGCCAGCAGCCAGGTGTACGGGGGAGGGTACACTGAAGCTTTCTTT. This chain links TRBV14 with TRBJ1-1; possible D gene TRBD1, 5 bases. Germline V gene lookup returns CDR1 SGHDN and CDR2 FVKESK. The CDR3 has 16 residues. The V and J ends lost 3 bases and 3 bases respectively, with 17 bases between them.

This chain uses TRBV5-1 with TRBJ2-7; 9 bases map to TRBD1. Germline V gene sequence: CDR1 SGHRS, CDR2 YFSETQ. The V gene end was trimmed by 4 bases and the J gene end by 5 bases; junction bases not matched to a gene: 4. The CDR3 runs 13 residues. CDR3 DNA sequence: TGCGCCAGCAGCGGGGGACAGGGCGACGAGCAGTACTTC. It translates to CASSGGQGDEQYF.

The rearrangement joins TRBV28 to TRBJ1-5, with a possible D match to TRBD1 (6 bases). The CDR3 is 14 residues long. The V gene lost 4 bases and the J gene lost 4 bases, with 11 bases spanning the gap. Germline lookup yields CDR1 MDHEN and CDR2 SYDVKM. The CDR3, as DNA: TGTGCCAGCAGTTATCCGGGACAAAATCAGCCCCAGCATTTT. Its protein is CASSYPGQNQPQHF.

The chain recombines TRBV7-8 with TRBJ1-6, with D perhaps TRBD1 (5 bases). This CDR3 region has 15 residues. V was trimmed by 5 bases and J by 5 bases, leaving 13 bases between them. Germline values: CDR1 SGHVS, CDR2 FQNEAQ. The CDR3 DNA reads TGTGCCAGCAGCCGAGGGACGGTGGATAATTCACCCCTCCACTTT. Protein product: CASSRGTVDNSPLHF.

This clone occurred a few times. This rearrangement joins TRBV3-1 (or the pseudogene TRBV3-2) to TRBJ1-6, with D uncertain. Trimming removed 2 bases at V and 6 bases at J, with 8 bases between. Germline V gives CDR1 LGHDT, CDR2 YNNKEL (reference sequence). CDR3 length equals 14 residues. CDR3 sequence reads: CASSQRAANSPLHF. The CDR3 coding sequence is TGTGCCAGCAGCCAAAGGGCAGCTAATTCACCCCTCCACTTT.

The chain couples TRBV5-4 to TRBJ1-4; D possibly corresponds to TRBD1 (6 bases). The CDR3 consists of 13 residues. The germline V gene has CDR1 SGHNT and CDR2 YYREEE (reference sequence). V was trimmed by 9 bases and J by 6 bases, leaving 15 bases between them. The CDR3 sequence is CAMAGDLYEKLFF. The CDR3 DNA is TGTGCCATGGCAGGGGACCTATATGAAAAACTGTTTTTT.

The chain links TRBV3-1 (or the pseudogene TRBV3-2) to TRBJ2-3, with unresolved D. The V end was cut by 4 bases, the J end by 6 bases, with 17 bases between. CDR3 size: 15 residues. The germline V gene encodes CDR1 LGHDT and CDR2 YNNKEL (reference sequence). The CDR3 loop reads CASSPRYTDLDTQYF. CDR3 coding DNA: TGTGCCAGCAGCCCTCGGTACACAGACCTGGATACGCAGTATTTT.

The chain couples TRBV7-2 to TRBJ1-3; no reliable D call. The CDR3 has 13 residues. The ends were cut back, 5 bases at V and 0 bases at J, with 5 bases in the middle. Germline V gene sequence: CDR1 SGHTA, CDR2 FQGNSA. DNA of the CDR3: TGTGCCAGCAGCACAGTCTCTGGAAACACCATATATTTT. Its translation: CASSTVSGNTIYF.

CDR3 residues: CASSLTGENTEAFF. In DNA form, the CDR3 reads TGTGCCAGCAGCTTAACGGGAGAGAACACTGAAGCTTTCTTT. The V gene is TRBV11-3, the J gene TRBJ1-1; the D is unclear. V lost 2 bases and J lost 1, with 8 bases in between. CDR3 length: 14 residues. CDR1 and CDR2 (germline): SGHNT, YENEEA.

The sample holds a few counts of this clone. CDR3 loop: CASSHEQETQYF. The CDR3 coding sequence is TGTGCCAGCAGCCATGAACAAGAGACCCAGTACTTC. The chain couples TRBV3-1 (or the pseudogene TRBV3-2) to TRBJ2-5; D ambiguous. Germline CDR1 reads LGHDT; CDR2 reads YNNKEL (reference sequence). V shed 3 bases and J shed 2 bases, with 4 bases lying between them. The CDR3 extends over 12 amino acids.

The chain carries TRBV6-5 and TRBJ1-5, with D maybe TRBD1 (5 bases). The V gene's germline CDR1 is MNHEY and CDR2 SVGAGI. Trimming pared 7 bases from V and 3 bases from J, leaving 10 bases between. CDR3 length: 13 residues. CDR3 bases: TGTGCCAGCAAAGGACATCTCAATCAGCCCCAGCATTTT. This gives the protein CASKGHLNQPQHF.

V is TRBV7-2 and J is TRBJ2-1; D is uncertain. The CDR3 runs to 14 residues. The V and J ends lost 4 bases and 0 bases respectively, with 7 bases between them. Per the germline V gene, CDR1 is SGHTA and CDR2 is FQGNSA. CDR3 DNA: TGTGCCAGCAGCTCTCTCCGCTCCTACAATGAGCAGTTCTTC. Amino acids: CASSSLRSYNEQFF.

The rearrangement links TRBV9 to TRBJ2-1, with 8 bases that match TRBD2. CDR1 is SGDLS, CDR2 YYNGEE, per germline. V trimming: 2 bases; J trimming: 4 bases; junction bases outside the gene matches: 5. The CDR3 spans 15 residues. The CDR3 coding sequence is TGTGCCAGCAGCGTTAGCGGGGCCCAATACAATGAGCAGTTCTTC. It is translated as CASSVSGAQYNEQFF.

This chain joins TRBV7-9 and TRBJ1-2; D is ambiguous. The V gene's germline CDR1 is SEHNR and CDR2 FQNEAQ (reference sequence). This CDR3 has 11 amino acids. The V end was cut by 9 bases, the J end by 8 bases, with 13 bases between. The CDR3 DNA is TGTGCCAGTACGTCAAGGAGGGGCTACACCTTC. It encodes CASTSRRGYTF.

CDR3 sequence: CASSPNPGRPTTYNEQFF. CDR3 DNA: TGTGCCAGCAGCCCCAACCCGGGGAGACCTACCACCTACAATGAGCAGTTCTTC. The rearrangement joins TRBV11-2 to TRBJ2-1; D perhaps matches TRBD2 (5 bases). Germline CDR1 is SGHAT and CDR2 is FQNNGV. V lost 5 bases and J lost 2, with 22 bases in between. The CDR3 has 18 amino acids.

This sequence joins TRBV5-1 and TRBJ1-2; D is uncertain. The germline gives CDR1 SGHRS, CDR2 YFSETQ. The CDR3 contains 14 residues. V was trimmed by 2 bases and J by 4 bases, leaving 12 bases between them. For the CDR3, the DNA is TGCGCCAGCAGCTTTCCTTCCGGAGGCTATGGCTACACCTTC. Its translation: CASSFPSGGYGYTF. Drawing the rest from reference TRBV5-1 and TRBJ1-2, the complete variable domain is KAGVTQTPRYLIKTRGQQVTLSCSPISGHRSVSWYQQTPGQGLQFLFEYFSETQRNKGNFPGRFSGRQFSNSRSEMNVSTLELGDSALYLCASSFPSGGYGYTFGSGTRLTVV.

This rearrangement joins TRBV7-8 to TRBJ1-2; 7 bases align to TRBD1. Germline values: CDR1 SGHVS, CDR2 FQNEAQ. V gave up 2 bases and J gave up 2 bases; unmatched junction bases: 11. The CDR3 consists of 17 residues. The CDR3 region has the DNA TGTGCCAGCAGCTTACCGGGAAAGGGGGCCCCCAACTATGGCTACACCTTC. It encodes CASSLPGKGAPNYGYTF.

The CDR3 nucleotides are TGCGCCAGCAGCCAAGTTTCGGGACACCAAAATCAGCCCCAGCATTTT. Its translation is CASSQVSGHQNQPQHF. The chain recombines TRBV4-1 with TRBJ1-5; TRBD1 might be the D (6 bases). Germline loops: CDR1 MGHRA, CDR2 YSYEKL. V was cut by 1 base and J by 4 bases, with 14 bases left in between. The CDR3 consists of 16 residues.

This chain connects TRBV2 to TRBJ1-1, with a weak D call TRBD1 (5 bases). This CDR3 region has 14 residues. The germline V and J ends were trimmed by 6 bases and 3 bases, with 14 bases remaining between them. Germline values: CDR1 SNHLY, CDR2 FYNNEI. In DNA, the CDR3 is TGTGCCAGCAGCGATACGGGCAGGGACACTGAAGCTTTCTTT. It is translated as CASSDTGRDTEAFF.

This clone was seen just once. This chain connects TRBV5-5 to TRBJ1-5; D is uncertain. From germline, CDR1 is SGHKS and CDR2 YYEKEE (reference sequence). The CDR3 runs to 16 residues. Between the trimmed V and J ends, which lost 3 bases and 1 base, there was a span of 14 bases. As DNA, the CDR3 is TGTGCCAGCAGCTGGGGAAATGAGTTGAGCAATCAGCCCCAGCATTTT. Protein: CASSWGNELSNQPQHF.

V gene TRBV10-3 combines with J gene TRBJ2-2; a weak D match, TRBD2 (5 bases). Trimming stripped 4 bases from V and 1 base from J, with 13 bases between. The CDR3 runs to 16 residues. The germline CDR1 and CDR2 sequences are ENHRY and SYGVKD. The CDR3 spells CAISVSSGENTGELFF. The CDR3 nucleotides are TGTGCCATCAGTGTTTCGAGCGGAGAGAACACCGGGGAGCTGTTTTTT.

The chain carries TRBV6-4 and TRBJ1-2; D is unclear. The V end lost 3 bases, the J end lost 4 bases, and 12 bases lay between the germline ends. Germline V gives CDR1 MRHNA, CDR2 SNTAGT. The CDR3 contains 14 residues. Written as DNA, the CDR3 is TGTGCCAGCAGTGAACAGCCCAGGTCCTATGGCTACACCTTC. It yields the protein CASSEQPRSYGYTF.